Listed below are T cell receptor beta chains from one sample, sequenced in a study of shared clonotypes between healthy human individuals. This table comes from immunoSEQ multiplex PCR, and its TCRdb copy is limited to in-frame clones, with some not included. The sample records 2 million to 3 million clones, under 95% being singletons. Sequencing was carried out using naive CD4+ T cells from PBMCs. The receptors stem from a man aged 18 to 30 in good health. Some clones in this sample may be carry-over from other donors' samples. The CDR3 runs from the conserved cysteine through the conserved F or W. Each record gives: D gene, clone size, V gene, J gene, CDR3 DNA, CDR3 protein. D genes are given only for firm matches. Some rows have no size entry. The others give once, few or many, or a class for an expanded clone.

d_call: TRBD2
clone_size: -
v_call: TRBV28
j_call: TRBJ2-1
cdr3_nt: TGTGCCAGCAGTCCTAGCGGGTACAACAATGAGCAGTTCTTC
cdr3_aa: CASSPSGYNNEQFF

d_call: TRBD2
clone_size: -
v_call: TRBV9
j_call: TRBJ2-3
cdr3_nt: TGTGCCAGCAGCGTCTCGACTAGCGGGAGTGGCACAGATACGCAGTATTTT
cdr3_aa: CASSVSTSGSGTDTQYF

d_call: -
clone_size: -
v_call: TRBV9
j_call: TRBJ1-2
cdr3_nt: TGTGCCAGCAGGTACTCAGGGAGCTATGGCTACACCTTC
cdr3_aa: CASRYSGSYGYTF

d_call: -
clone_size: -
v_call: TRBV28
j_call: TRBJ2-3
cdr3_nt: TGTGCCAGCAGTCCCAGGACGGCAGCCATGGATACGCAGTATTTT
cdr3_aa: CASSPRTAAMDTQYF

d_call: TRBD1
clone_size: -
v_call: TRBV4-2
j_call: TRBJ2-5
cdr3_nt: TGTGCCAGCAGTCCCGACAGGGGCCGACCTCAGACCCAGTACTTC
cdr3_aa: CASSPDRGRPQTQYF

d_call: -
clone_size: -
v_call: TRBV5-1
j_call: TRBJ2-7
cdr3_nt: TGCGCCAGCAGCTTGGGTTCCCCTCCTGCCTACGAGCAGTACTTC
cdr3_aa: CASSLGSPPAYEQYF

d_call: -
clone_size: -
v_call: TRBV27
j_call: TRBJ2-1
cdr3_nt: TGTGCCAGCAGTTTATCGGTCCTCCCCACCTACAATGAGCAGTTCTTC
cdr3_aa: CASSLSVLPTYNEQFF

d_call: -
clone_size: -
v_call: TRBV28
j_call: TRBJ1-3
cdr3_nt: TGTGCCAGCAGTTTATGGGGGGGCCCCACGGGAGACGGAAACACCATATATTTT
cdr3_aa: CASSLWGGPTGDGNTIYF

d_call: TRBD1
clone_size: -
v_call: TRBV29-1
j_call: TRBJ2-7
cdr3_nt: TGCAGCGTCCGACAGGGGCTTACCTACGAGCAGTACTTC
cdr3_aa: CSVRQGLTYEQYF

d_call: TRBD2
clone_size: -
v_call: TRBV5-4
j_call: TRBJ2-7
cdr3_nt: TGTGCCAGCAGCCCCAGGACTAGCGGGACCGAGCAGTACTTC
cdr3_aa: CASSPRTSGTEQYF

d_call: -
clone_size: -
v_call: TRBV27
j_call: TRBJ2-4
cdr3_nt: TGTGCCAGGACAGTCCCTAAAGCCAAAAACATTCAGTACTTC
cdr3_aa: CARTVPKAKNIQYF

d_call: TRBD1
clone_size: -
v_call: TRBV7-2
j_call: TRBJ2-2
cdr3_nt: TGTGCCAGCAGCTTAGTTGGGACAGGAGTAATCGCGAACACCGGGGAGCTGTTTTTT
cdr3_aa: CASSLVGTGVIANTGELFF

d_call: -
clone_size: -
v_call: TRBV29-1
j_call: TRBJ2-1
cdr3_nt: TGCAGCGGGCTGGGGACCTACTCCTACAATGAGCAGTTCTTC
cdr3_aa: CSGLGTYSYNEQFF

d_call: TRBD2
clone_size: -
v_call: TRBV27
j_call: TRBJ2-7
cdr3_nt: TGTGCCAGCAGTTTATGGAACGGGGGGACCTACGAGCAGTACTTC
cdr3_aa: CASSLWNGGTYEQYF

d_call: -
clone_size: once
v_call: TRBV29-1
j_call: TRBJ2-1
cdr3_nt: TGCAGCGTTGAAGATCGAAGGAGCTCCTACAATGAGCAGTTCTTC
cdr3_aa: CSVEDRRSSYNEQFF

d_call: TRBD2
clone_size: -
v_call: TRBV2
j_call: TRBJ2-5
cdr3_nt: TGTGCCAGCAGTGATGCCCTAGCGGGAACGGAGACCCAGTACTTC
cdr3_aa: CASSDALAGTETQYF

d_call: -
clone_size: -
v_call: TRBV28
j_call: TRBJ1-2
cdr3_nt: TGTGCCAGCAGTTGGGGTGTTGGCTACACCTTC
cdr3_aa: CASSWGVGYTF

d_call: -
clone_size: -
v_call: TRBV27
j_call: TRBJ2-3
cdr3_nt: TGTGCCAGCGGAATGGAAGATACGCAGTATTTT
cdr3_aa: CASGMEDTQYF

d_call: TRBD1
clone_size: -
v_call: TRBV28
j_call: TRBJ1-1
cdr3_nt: TGTGCCAGCTCCACAGGGGGCACTGAAGCTTTCTTT
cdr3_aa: CASSTGGTEAFF

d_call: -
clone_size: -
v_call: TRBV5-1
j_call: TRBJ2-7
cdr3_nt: TGCGCCAGCAGCTTGTATGTCCAATACTCGGGGGAGCAGTACTTC
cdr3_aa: CASSLYVQYSGEQYF

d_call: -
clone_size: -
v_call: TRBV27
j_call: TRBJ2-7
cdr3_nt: TGTGCCAGCAGTTTATGGGCCATTCCCTCCTACGAGCAGTACTTC
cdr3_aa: CASSLWAIPSYEQYF

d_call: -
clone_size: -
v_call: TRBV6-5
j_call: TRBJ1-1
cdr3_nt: TGTGCCGCTTCAGCCGTGAACACTGAAGCTTTCTTT
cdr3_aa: CAASAVNTEAFF

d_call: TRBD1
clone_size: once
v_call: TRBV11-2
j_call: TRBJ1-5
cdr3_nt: TGTGCCAGCAGCCCCACAGGGGGCAATCAGCCCCAGCATTTT
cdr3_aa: CASSPTGGNQPQHF

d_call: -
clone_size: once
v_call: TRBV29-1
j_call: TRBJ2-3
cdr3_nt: TGCAGCGTTGGGGGCTGGGTTGTTACGCAGTATTTT
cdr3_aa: CSVGGWVVTQYF

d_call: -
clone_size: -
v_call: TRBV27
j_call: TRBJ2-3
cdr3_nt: TGTGCCAGCAGTTTAATGTATGGTACGCAGTATTTT
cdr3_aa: CASSLMYGTQYF

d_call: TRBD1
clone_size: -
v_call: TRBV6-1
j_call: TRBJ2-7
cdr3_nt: TGTGCCAGCACTAAACAGGGGGCGAACTCCTACGAGCAGTACTTC
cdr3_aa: CASTKQGANSYEQYF

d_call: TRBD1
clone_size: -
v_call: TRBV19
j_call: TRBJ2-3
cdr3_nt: TGTGCCAGTAGTGGACAGGGGGAAACAGATACGCAGTATTTT
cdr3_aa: CASSGQGETDTQYF

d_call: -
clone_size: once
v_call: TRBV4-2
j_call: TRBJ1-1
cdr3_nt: TGTGCCAGCAGCCAATCGGTAGTTCTAGGGAACACTGAAGCTTTCTTT
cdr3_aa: CASSQSVVLGNTEAFF

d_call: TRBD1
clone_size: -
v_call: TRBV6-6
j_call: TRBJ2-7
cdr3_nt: TGTGCCAGCAGTGACGGGCAGGGGGCAGGCTACGAGCAGTACTTC
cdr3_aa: CASSDGQGAGYEQYF

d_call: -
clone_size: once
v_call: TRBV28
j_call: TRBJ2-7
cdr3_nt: TGTGCCAGCAGCCCTCTCACCCGGGGGCGGGGAAGACTCTACGAGCAGTACTTC
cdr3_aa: CASSPLTRGRGRLYEQYF

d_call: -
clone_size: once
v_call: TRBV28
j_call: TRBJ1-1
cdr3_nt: TGTGCCAGCAGTTTAAGAGGGACTGGGAACACTGAAGCTTTCTTT
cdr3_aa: CASSLRGTGNTEAFF

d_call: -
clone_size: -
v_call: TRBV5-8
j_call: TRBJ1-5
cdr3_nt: TGTGCCAGCAGCTACCGGGGGTTTAGCAATCAGCCCCAGCATTTT
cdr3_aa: CASSYRGFSNQPQHF

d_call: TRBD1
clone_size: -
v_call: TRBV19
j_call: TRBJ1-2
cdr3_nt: TGTGCCAGTAGTATTCTGAGACAGGGGGCGGACTATGGCTACACCTTC
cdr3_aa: CASSILRQGADYGYTF

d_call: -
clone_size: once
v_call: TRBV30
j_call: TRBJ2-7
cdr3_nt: TGTGCCTGGAGTCAAGCAGGGGCAATCGCCTACGAGCAGTACTTC
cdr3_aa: CAWSQAGAIAYEQYF

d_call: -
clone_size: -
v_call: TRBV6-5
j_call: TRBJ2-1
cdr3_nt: TGTGCCAGCACGACAGCAACCCTCTCCTACAATGAGCAGTTCTTC
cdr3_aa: CASTTATLSYNEQFF

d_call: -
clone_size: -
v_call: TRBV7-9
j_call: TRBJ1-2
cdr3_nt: TGTGCCAGCAGCCTACAAGTTAACTATGGCTACACCTTC
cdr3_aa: CASSLQVNYGYTF

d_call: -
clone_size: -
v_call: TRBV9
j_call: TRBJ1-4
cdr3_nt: TGTGCCAGCAGCGTAGGGCCACATAATGAAAAACTGTTTTTT
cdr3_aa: CASSVGPHNEKLFF

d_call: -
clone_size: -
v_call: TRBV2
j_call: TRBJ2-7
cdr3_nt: TGTGCCAGCAACCGGGACCCCTACGAGCAGTACTTC
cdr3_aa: CASNRDPYEQYF

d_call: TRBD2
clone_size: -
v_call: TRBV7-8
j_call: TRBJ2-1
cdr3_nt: TGTGCCAGCAGCCTCCTAAGGACTAGCGGGAATGAGCAGTTCTTC
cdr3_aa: CASSLLRTSGNEQFF

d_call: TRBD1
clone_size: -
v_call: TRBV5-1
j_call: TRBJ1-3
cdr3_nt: TGCGCCAGCAGCCGACTACAGGGGGCTGTTGGAAACACCATATATTTT
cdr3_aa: CASSRLQGAVGNTIYF

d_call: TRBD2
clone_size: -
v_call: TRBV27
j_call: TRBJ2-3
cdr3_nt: TGTGCCAGCAGGATAGGACTAGCGAGCACAGATACGCAGTATTTT
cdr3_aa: CASRIGLASTDTQYF

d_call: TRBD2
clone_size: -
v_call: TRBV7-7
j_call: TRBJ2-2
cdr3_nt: TGTGCCAGCAAGAGGACCCCGGGAGGGATTGTAAGAAACACCGGGGAGCTGTTTTTT
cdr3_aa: CASKRTPGGIVRNTGELFF

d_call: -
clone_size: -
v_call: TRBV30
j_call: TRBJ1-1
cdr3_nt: TGTGCCTGGGGGGTAGGGGGAGGTAGTGAAGCTTTCTTT
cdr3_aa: CAWGVGGGSEAFF

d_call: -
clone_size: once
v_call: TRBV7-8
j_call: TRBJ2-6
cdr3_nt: TGTGCCAGCACCCCAGACTCTGGGGCCAACGTCCTGACTTTC
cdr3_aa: CASTPDSGANVLTF

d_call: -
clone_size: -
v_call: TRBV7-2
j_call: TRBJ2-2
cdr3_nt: TGTGCCAGCAGGCGACGGATGGACACCGGGGAGCTGTTTTTT
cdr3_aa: CASRRRMDTGELFF

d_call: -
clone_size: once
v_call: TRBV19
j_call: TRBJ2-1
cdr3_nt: TGTGCCAGTAGTATCTCAGGGGGAGGACCGTTCTTC
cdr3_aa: CASSISGGGPFF

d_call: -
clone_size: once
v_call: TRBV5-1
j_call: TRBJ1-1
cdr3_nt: TGCGCCAGCAGCCTAATGCCTGGGGTGAAGGATGAAGCTTTCTTT
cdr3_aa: CASSLMPGVKDEAFF

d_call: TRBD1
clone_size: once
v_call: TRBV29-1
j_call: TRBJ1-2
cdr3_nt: TGCAGCGCCGCCGGCCTGGGCAGGGGGGACTATGGCTACACCTTC
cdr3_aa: CSAAGLGRGDYGYTF

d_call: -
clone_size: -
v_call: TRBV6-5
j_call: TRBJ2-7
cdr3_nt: TGTGCCAGCAGTTACACTTCCCCACCCTACGAGCAGTACTTC
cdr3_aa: CASSYTSPPYEQYF

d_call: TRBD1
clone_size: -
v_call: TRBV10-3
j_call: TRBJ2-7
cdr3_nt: TGTGCCATCAGTGTGGCCCAGTTGACAGGGGGCCAGTACGAGCAGTACTTC
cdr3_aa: CAISVAQLTGGQYEQYF

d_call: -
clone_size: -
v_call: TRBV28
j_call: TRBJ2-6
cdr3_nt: TGTGCCAGCCTCTCTGGGGCCAACGTCCTGACTTTC
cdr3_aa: CASLSGANVLTF

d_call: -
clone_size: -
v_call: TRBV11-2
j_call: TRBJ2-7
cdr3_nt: TGTGCCAGCAGCTTACCAGTCGAATTACCGGGTCCGCAGTACTTC
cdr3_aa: CASSLPVELPGPQYF

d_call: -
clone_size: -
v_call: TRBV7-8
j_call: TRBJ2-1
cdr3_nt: TGTGCCAGCAGCTCGCAACTAGCCGGTGAGCAGTTCTTC
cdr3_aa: CASSSQLAGEQFF

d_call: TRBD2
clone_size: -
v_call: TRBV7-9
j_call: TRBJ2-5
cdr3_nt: TGTGCCAGCAGCTTAGGCCTAGCGGGAAACCAAGAGACCCAGTACTTC
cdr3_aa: CASSLGLAGNQETQYF

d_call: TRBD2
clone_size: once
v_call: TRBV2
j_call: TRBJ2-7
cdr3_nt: TGTGCCAGCAGCCTCGGTACTAGCGACGTTTACGAGCAGTACTTC
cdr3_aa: CASSLGTSDVYEQYF

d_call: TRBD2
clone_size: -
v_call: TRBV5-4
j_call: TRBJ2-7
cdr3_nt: TGTGCCAGCAGCGGGGGACTAGCGATTAACTACGAGCAGTACTTC
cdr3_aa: CASSGGLAINYEQYF

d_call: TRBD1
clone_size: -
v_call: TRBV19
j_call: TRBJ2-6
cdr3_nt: TGTGCCAGTAGTACCCGGGACAGCTCTGGGGCCAACGTCCTGACTTTC
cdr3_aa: CASSTRDSSGANVLTF